The 27 T cell receptor beta chains below were found in one sample sequenced in a study of identical twins. TCRdb passed the 5' RACE reads through MiXCR, listing each CDR3 protein once. The sample shows 650,000 to 800,000 distinct CDR3 sequences, more than 6.5% of them seen only once. These data are also associated with another study on yellow fever vaccine responses in identical twins.

The specimen was PBMCs. These receptors were collected from a woman aged 18-29 years in good health.

The table lists this clonotype with a few counts. This chain joins TRBV4-3 and TRBJ1-1, with TRBD1 as a possible D gene (5 bases). V was trimmed by 0 bases and J by 4 bases, leaving 15 bases between them. Per the germline V gene, CDR1 is LGHNA and CDR2 is YSLEER. This CDR3 spans 16 amino acids. In DNA form, the CDR3 reads TGCGCCAGCAGCCAAGATAGCGGGGGTCGGAGCACTGAAGCTTTCTTT. Translating gives CASSQDSGGRSTEAFF.

This clonotype was picked up a small number of times. V and J are TRBV7-3 and TRBJ2-7; D unresolved. Per germline, CDR1 SGHTA and CDR2 FQGTGA. V lost 2 bases and J 3 bases, leaving 32 bases between the germline ends. This CDR3 contains 21 residues. CDR3 bases: TGTGCCAGCAGCTTACCCTTAGCACGCTCTCCCCTAGGTAATAAAGACTACGAGCAGTACTTC. It encodes CASSLPLARSPLGNKDYEQYF.

This clonotype was detected a few times. The rearrangement uses TRBV5-1 and TRBJ2-7, with 8 positions matching TRBD1. This CDR3 spans 15 amino acids. With V trimmed by 3 bases and J by 2 bases, 7 bases remained unmatched. Germline CDR1 SGHRS, CDR2 YFSETQ. The CDR3 bases are TGCGCCAGCAGCTACGCGGACAGGGAGGCCTACGAGCAGTACTTC. Residues: CASSYADREAYEQYF.

The rearrangement uses TRBV5-6 and TRBJ1-1; perhaps TRBD1 as D (6 bases). The CDR3 loop spans 15 amino acids. CDR1 is SGHDT and CDR2 is YYEEEE in the germline V gene. V lost 4 bases and J 0 bases, leaving 13 bases between the germline ends. For the CDR3, the DNA is TGTGCCAGCAGCGGGGAGACAGGTTTGAACACTGAAGCTTTCTTT. The encoded protein is CASSGETGLNTEAFF.

There are a few counts of this clonotype. The V call is TRBV28, the J call TRBJ2-7; D may be TRBD2 (9 bases). V was pared by 5 bases and J by 1 base, with 27 bases between. This CDR3 comprises 19 residues. Germline loops: CDR1 MDHEN, CDR2 SYDVKM. DNA for the CDR3: TGTGCCAGCAGTCGACTGGGACAGGCCACCAGCGGGAGGTCCTACGAGCAGTACTTC. This gives the protein CASSRLGQATSGRSYEQYF.

This clonotype was found a few times. J is TRBJ2-3 and V is TRBV15; TRBD2 matches at 9 bases. CDR1 and CDR2 (germline): LNHNV, YYDKDF (reference sequence). The CDR3 contains 16 residues. With 3 bases clipped from V and 2 bases from J, the junction kept 6 bases outside the gene matches. This chain's CDR3 is CATSRRIAGDTDTQYF. In DNA, the CDR3 is TGTGCCACCAGCAGGCGTATAGCGGGGGACACAGATACGCAGTATTTT.

The chain's CDR3 is CASSLARKAHQPQHF. CDR3 bases: TGTGCCAGCAGTTTAGCGCGGAAGGCCCATCAGCCCCAGCATTTT. This rearrangement joins TRBV12-3 or TRBV12-4 to TRBJ1-5; D remains ambiguous. The germline V and J ends were trimmed by 0 bases and 5 bases, with 11 bases remaining between them. CDR3 length equals 15 residues.

V is TRBV12-3 or TRBV12-4 and J is TRBJ2-1; the match to TRBD2 covers 12 bases. The CDR3 consists of 18 residues. Trimming cost V 4 bases and J 5 bases; bases outside gene matches: 12. DNA of the CDR3: TGTGCCAGCAGTTATGCGGCCCGACTAGCGGGAGTCAACAATGAGCAGTTCTTC. It encodes CASSYAARLAGVNNEQFF.

This clonotype was found a few times. The chain recombines TRBV3-1 with TRBJ2-3; 12 nucleotides match TRBD2. The germline gives CDR1 LGHDT, CDR2 YNNKEL (reference sequence). CDR3 length equals 15 residues. V lost 6 bases, J lost 4 bases, and 5 bases stayed unmatched. The CDR3 DNA is TGTGCCAGCAGTCCTAGCGGGGGGGCCCCAGATACGCAGTATTTT. Translated, it gives CASSPSGGAPDTQYF.

This rearrangement joins TRBV6-5 to TRBJ2-5; D gene uncertain. Germline V gene lookup returns CDR1 MNHEY and CDR2 SVGAGI. The V gene lost 1 base and the J gene lost 2 bases, with 8 bases spanning the gap. The CDR3 contains 14 residues. CDR3 residues: CASSYLALQETQYF. The DNA of the CDR3 is TGTGCCAGCAGTTACTTGGCCCTACAAGAGACCCAGTACTTC.

This clonotype was counted only a few times. The gene calls are TRBV10-3 and TRBJ2-1, with 10 bases identical to TRBD1. V trimming: 4 bases; J trimming: 4 bases; junction bases outside the gene matches: 1. This CDR3 region has 14 residues. Looked up from germline, CDR1 is ENHRY and CDR2 is SYGVKD. DNA for the CDR3: TGTGCCATCAGTGCGGGACAGGGGTACAATGAGCAGTTCTTC. This translates into CAISAGQGYNEQFF.

This clonotype was counted at least ten times. The V gene is TRBV5-1, the J gene TRBJ2-1; 13 bases align to TRBD2. CDR3 length equals 15 residues. Germline V gives CDR1 SGHRS, CDR2 YFSETQ. V trimming: 3 bases; J trimming: 8 bases; junction bases outside the gene matches: 5. CDR3 coding DNA: TGCGCCAGCAGCTGGAGGACTAGCGGGAGCGATGAGCAGTTCTTC. Translation: CASSWRTSGSDEQFF.

This chain joins TRBV11-3 and TRBJ2-1; the D gene is possibly TRBD1 (6 bases). Germline CDR1 SGHNT, CDR2 YENEEA. Trimming took 1 base from V and 13 from J, leaving 14 bases between them. This CDR3 has 13 residues. CDR3 bases: TGTGCCAGCAGCTTAGGACAGGAGCTCCCTCAGTTCTTC. Translating it yields CASSLGQELPQFF.

The J gene is TRBJ1-5, the V gene TRBV20-1; possibly TRBD1 for D (6 bases). Per germline, CDR1 DFQATT and CDR2 SNEGSKA (reference sequence). Deletions cut 5 bases from V and 7 bases from J, with 18 bases between. This CDR3 is 14 amino acids long. The CDR3 protein is CSAPPTGMGQPQHF. DNA for the CDR3: TGCAGTGCTCCCCCCACAGGGATGGGACAGCCCCAGCATTTT.

This clonotype was detected a few times. This chain joins TRBV27 and TRBJ2-7; 11 positions match TRBD1. The length of the CDR3 is 13 residues. The ends lost 7 bases at V and 6 bases at J; junction bases unmatched: 5. Per the germline V gene, CDR1 is MNHEY and CDR2 is SMNVEV (reference sequence). As DNA, the CDR3 is TGTGCCAGCACCCGGACAGGGGGCTTCGAGCAGTACTTC. Translating it yields CASTRTGGFEQYF.

This clonotype occurred a few times. The V call is TRBV7-3, the J call TRBJ2-3, with D uncertain. V was shortened by 4 bases and J by 6 bases, with 11 bases between the two germline ends. Germline V gene lookup returns CDR1 SGHTA and CDR2 FQGTGA. CDR3 length: 13 residues. The CDR3 nucleotides read TGTGCCAGCAGCTGGAGTGTATCGGATACGCAGTATTTT. This encodes CASSWSVSDTQYF.

This rearrangement joins TRBV10-3 to TRBJ2-1, with TRBD1 matching over 10 bases. The V segment lost 6 bases and the J segment 6 bases; nucleotides outside the gene matches: 5. The germline CDR1 and CDR2 sequences are ENHRY and SYGVKD. This CDR3 contains 14 residues. This CDR3 reads CAISGTGVSNEQFF. CDR3 bases: TGTGCCATCAGCGGGACAGGGGTGAGCAATGAGCAGTTCTTC.

J is TRBJ2-3 and V is TRBV5-1; no firm D call. Trimming shortened V by 4 bases and J by 1 base, and 10 bases separated the two germline ends. This CDR3 is built from 14 residues. Germline-derived CDR1 and CDR2 are SGHRS and YFSETQ. The CDR3 DNA sequence: TGCGCCAGCAGCCCGTTCGGGCGCACAGATACGCAGTATTTT. It codes for CASSPFGRTDTQYF.

There are a few counts of this clonotype. This sequence joins TRBV11-2 and TRBJ2-4; TRBD2 aligns across 7 bases. This CDR3 is 16 amino acids long. J was trimmed by 1 base and V by 3 bases; bases with no gene match: 6. Germline V gives CDR1 SGHAT, CDR2 FQNNGV. CDR3 DNA sequence: TGTGCCAGCAGCTTCGACCCCGGGGGGGCCAAAAACATTCAGTACTTC. Encoded protein: CASSFDPGGAKNIQYF. The whole variable domain, remainder taken from reference TRBV11-2 and TRBJ2-4, is EAGVAQSPRYKIIEKRQSVAFWCNPISGHATLYWYQQILGQGPKLLIQFQNNGVVDDSQLPKDRFSAERLKGVDSTLKIQPAKLEDSAVYLCASSFDPGGAKNIQYFGAGTRLSVL.

This clonotype has a count of ten or more. This chain links TRBV12-3 or TRBV12-4 with TRBJ1-6, with 9 bases aligning to TRBD1. V was pared by 2 bases and J by 6 bases, with 2 bases of the junction left unmatched. The CDR3 length is 15 residues. The CDR3 DNA reads TGTGCCAGCAGTTTACTGACAGGGGGTAATTCACCCCTCCACTTT. Translating it yields CASSLLTGGNSPLHF.

This clonotype has only a few counts. The rearrangement uses TRBV12-3 or TRBV12-4 and TRBJ2-3; either TRBD1 or TRBD2 may supply D (5 bases each). The V and J ends lost 6 bases and 1 base respectively, with 14 bases between them. CDR3 length: 15 residues. CDR3 amino acids: CASSRDVFRTDTQYF. The CDR3 DNA sequence: TGTGCCAGCAGCCGGGACGTCTTTCGCACAGATACGCAGTATTTT.

This clonotype was counted between two and nine times. The CDR3 DNA reads TGTGCCAGCAGTTGGGTGTCGGGGGGCCCCACCGGGGAGCTGTTTTTT. Its translation is CASSWVSGGPTGELFF. V is TRBV27 and J is TRBJ2-2; tentatively, D is TRBD2 (7 bases). V was shortened by 4 bases and J by 4 bases, with 16 bases between the two germline ends. Looked up from germline, CDR1 is MNHEY and CDR2 is SMNVEV (reference sequence). CDR3 size: 16 residues.

This clonotype was detected many times. CDR3 amino acids: CASSLEQGNQPQHF. DNA of the CDR3: TGCGCCAGCAGCTTGGAGCAGGGTAATCAGCCCCAGCATTTT. The chain recombines TRBV5-1 with TRBJ1-5; tentative D call: TRBD1 (5 bases). CDR3 length: 14 amino acids. Germline CDR1 SGHRS, CDR2 YFSETQ. Trimming cost V 0 bases and J 4 bases, with 8 bases left between them.

The chain is built from TRBV4-2 and TRBJ2-3; 9 bases align to TRBD2. V lost 3 bases and J lost 2; bases outside the gene matches: 3. CDR1 and CDR2 from the germline V gene are LGHNA and YNFKEQ. The CDR3 is 15 residues long. Here the CDR3 reads CASSQTSGATDTQYF. In nucleotides, the CDR3 is TGTGCCAGCAGCCAGACTAGCGGAGCCACAGATACGCAGTATTTT.

This clonotype was observed many times. The chain joins TRBV6-4 to TRBJ2-2; 12 bases line up with TRBD2. The germline CDR1 and CDR2 sequences are MRHNA and SNTAGT. Unmatched junction bases numbered 3, after V lost 7 bases and J lost 3 bases. CDR3 size: 15 residues. This CDR3 is CASTRLAGDTGELFF. In DNA, the CDR3 is TGTGCCAGCACCCGACTAGCGGGAGACACCGGGGAGCTGTTTTTT.

Many counts were recorded for this clonotype. This chain links TRBV12-3 or TRBV12-4 with TRBJ2-1; 10 bases map to TRBD2. The CDR3 covers 15 residues. V lost 6 bases to trimming and J lost 7 bases; unmatched junction nucleotides: 9. The CDR3 loop reads CASSSLAGVRNEQFF. CDR3 DNA: TGTGCCAGCAGCTCCCTAGCGGGGGTGAGGAATGAGCAGTTCTTC.

The table lists this clonotype with a few counts. The CDR3 is CASRSQGGYTF. DNA for the CDR3: TGTGCCAGCAGATCCCAGGGTGGCTACACCTTC. The V and J genes are TRBV27 and TRBJ1-2; D possibly corresponds to TRBD1 (5 bases). Trimming cost V 6 bases and J 7 bases, with 9 bases left between them. The CDR3 runs to 11 residues. Per the germline V gene, CDR1 is MNHEY and CDR2 is SMNVEV (reference sequence).